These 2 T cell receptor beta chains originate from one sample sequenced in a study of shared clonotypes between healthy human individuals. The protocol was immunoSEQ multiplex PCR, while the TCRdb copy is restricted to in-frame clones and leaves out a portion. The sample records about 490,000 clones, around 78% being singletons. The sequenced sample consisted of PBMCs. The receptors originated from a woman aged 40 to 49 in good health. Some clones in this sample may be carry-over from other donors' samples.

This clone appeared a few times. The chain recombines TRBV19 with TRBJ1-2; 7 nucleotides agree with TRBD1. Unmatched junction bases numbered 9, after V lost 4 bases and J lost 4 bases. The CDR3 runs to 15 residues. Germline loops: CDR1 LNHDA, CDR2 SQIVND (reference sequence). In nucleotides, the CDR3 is TGTGCCAGTAGTAACAACAACAGGGGAGGCTATGGCTACACCTTC. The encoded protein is CASSNNNRGGYGYTF. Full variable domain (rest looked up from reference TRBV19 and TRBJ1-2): DGGITQSPKYLFRKEGQNVTLSCEQNLNHDAMYWYRQDPGQGLRLIYYSQIVNDFQKGDIAEGYSVSREKKESFPLTVTSAQKNPTAFYLCASSNNNRGGYGYTFGSGTRLTVV.

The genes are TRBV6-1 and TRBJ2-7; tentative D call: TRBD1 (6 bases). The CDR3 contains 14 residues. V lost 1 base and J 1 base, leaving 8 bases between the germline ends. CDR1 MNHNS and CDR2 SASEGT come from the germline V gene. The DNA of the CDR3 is TGTGCCAGCAGTGAAGGAACAGGGTCCTACGAGCAGTACTTC. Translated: CASSEGTGSYEQYF.